A selection of T cell receptor beta chains follows, all from one sample in a study of OX40 agonist ivuxolimab in advanced cancers. Clones were sequenced by immunoSEQ multiplex PCR, and TCRdb holds only the in-frame ones, with some missing. The sample contains about 76,000 clones, roughly 91% of which appear only once. Specimen: CD4+ or CD8+ T cells sorted from blood, collected in a trial of the OX40 agonist ivuxolimab. The receptors here all came from an adult with an advanced solid tumor such as melanoma, head and neck, liver or kidney cancer. The CDR3 runs from the conserved cysteine through the conserved F or W. D genes are given only for firm matches. Size is stated for part of the rows, as once, few or many counts, or as a class when the clone is expanded.

v_call	clone_size	d_call	j_call	cdr3_aa	cdr3_nt
TRBV5-5	.	.	TRBJ1-1	CASSLRPDTEAFF	TGTGCCAGCAGCTTGCGGCCAGACACTGAAGCTTTCTTT
TRBV7-2	.	.	TRBJ1-1	CASSPLGVVTEAFF	TGTGCCAGCAGCCCCCTCGGGGTAGTCACTGAAGCTTTCTTT
TRBV1	.	.	TRBJ2-5	CTSSQGRTRRGGQTQYF	TGCACCAGCAGCCAAGGCCGTACTAGGAGGGGCGGGCAGACCCAGTACTTC
TRBV5-8	.	.	TRBJ2-7	CASSLGLSGYEQYF	TGTGCCAGCAGCCTGGGACTGTCAGGCTACGAGCAGTACTTC
TRBV30	.	TRBD2	TRBJ2-1	CAWSVLLAGGGEQFF	TGTGCCTGGAGTGTACTACTAGCGGGAGGCGGTGAGCAGTTCTTC
TRBV29-1	.	.	TRBJ2-2	CSARSAGELFF	TGCAGCGCGAGAAGCGCCGGGGAGCTGTTTTTT
TRBV30	.	.	TRBJ2-5	CAWSVSGEETQYF	TGTGCCTGGAGTGTATCGGGAGAAGAGACCCAGTACTTC
TRBV7-5	.	.	TRBJ2-7	CARSLGPGGYYEQYF	TGTGCCAGAAGCTTAGGGCCAGGGGGCTACTACGAGCAGTACTTC
TRBV28	.	.	TRBJ1-1	CASSSTGRMNTEAFF	TGTGCCAGCAGTTCAACAGGACGAATGAACACTGAAGCTTTCTTT
TRBV20-1	.	.	TRBJ2-1	CSARRRAEQFF	TGCAGTGCTAGAAGGCGGGCTGAGCAGTTCTTC
TRBV6-1	medium-sized	TRBD2	TRBJ2-1	CASSELAGSYNEQFF	TGTGCCAGCAGTGAACTAGCGGGCTCCTACAATGAGCAGTTCTTC
TRBV7-9	.	.	TRBJ2-3	CASSLAGATDTQYF	TGTGCCAGCAGCTTAGCGGGAGCGACAGATACGCAGTATTTT
TRBV5-1	.	TRBD2	TRBJ2-1	CASRTTSGYNEQFF	TGCGCCAGCAGGACGACTAGCGGATACAATGAGCAGTTCTTC
TRBV19	once	.	TRBJ1-1	CASSMTVNTEAFF	TGTGCCAGTAGTATGACAGTGAACACTGAAGCTTTCTTT
TRBV5-1	.	TRBD1	TRBJ2-7	CASSSQGETYEQYF	TGCGCCAGCAGCTCACAGGGGGAAACCTACGAGCAGTACTTC
TRBV19	.	TRBD2	TRBJ2-7	CASSAGLAAYEQYF	TGTGCCAGTAGTGCAGGACTAGCGGCGTACGAGCAGTACTTC
TRBV6-5	.	.	TRBJ2-7	CASSYFRDGVYEQYF	TGTGCCAGCTCCTACTTCCGGGACGGGGTCTACGAGCAGTACTTC
TRBV29-1	.	.	TRBJ2-7	CSVVWGHSYEQYF	TGCAGCGTTGTCTGGGGGCATTCCTACGAGCAGTACTTC
TRBV2	.	.	TRBJ2-1	CASTSLGSLGYNEQFF	TGTGCCAGCACCTCCCTCGGGAGCCTCGGCTACAATGAGCAGTTCTTC
TRBV7-9	.	.	TRBJ1-6	CASSLERQASSYNSPLHF	TGTGCCAGCAGCTTAGAACGACAGGCTAGCTCCTATAATTCACCCCTCCACTTT
TRBV28	.	.	TRBJ1-2	CASSLDERGYGYTF	TGTGCCAGCAGTTTAGACGAAAGGGGCTATGGCTACACCTTC
TRBV28	once	TRBD2	TRBJ2-1	CASSRTSLLGEQFF	TGTGCCAGCAGCAGGACTAGCCTCCTAGGGGAGCAGTTCTTC
TRBV6-1	.	TRBD2	TRBJ2-5	CASSEWASGSFVETQYF	TGTGCCAGCAGTGAATGGGCTAGCGGGAGTTTCGTAGAGACCCAGTACTTC
TRBV2	.	.	TRBJ2-1	CASSGLPLEEQFF	TGTGCCAGCAGTGGTCTCCCGTTGGAGGAGCAGTTCTTC
TRBV27	.	.	TRBJ1-2	CASGEFPAYGYTF	TGTGCCAGCGGGGAGTTCCCGGCCTATGGCTACACCTTC
TRBV4-1	.	TRBD1	TRBJ1-1	CASSHPGGAGTEAFF	TGCGCCAGCAGCCATCCAGGGGGCGCAGGGACTGAAGCTTTCTTT
TRBV5-1	.	TRBD2	TRBJ2-7	CASSSGLAGVRLGEQYF	TGCGCCAGCAGCTCGGGACTAGCGGGAGTAAGGCTAGGCGAGCAGTACTTC
TRBV30	.	.	TRBJ1-5	CAWQGTLNQPQHF	TGTGCCTGGCAGGGGACCCTAAATCAGCCCCAGCATTTT
TRBV11-3	once	TRBD2	TRBJ2-7	CASSRTSGRDYEQYF	TGTGCCAGCAGCCGTACTAGCGGGAGAGACTACGAGCAGTACTTC
TRBV10-2	.	TRBD2	TRBJ2-3	CASGLAVITDTQYF	TGCGCCAGCGGACTAGCGGTTATCACAGATACGCAGTATTTT
TRBV4-1	.	.	TRBJ2-5	CASSQDRRDQETQYF	TGCGCCAGCAGCCAAGATAGGCGGGATCAAGAGACCCAGTACTTC
TRBV16	.	TRBD2	TRBJ2-7	CASTRTSGIKYEQYF	TGTGCCAGCACCCGGACTAGCGGGATAAAGTACGAGCAGTACTTC
TRBV11-3	.	.	TRBJ1-1	CASSLVGGNTEAFF	TGTGCCAGCAGCTTAGTTGGCGGGAACACTGAAGCTTTCTTT
TRBV28	.	.	TRBJ2-7	CASSLPLVPYEQYF	TGTGCCAGCAGTTTACCACTAGTCCCCTACGAGCAGTACTTC
TRBV6-1	.	.	TRBJ1-1	CASLPGLLKETEAFF	TGTGCCAGCCTCCCGGGACTCCTCAAAGAGACTGAAGCTTTCTTT
TRBV7-6	.	.	TRBJ2-3	CASSLGGADYRTDTQYF	TGTGCCAGCAGCCTTGGAGGCGCCGACTACCGCACAGATACGCAGTATTTT
TRBV11-3	.	.	TRBJ2-7	CASKEGGGYEQYF	TGTGCCAGCAAGGAGGGAGGAGGATACGAGCAGTACTTC
TRBV29-1	.	TRBD1	TRBJ2-7	CSVEEAQGAYEQYF	TGCAGCGTTGAAGAAGCACAGGGGGCTTACGAGCAGTACTTC
TRBV27	.	.	TRBJ1-1	CASSGGTEAFF	TGTGCCAGCAGTGGCGGCACTGAAGCTTTCTTT
TRBV15	once	.	TRBJ2-1	CATEDLSSSYNEQFF	TGTGCCACAGAGGACCTATCGAGCTCCTACAATGAGCAGTTCTTC
TRBV5-4	.	.	TRBJ2-2	CASSLETGSYANTGELFF	TGTGCCAGCAGTCTGGAAACGGGGAGTTACGCGAACACCGGGGAGCTGTTTTTT
TRBV7-9	.	.	TRBJ2-1	CASSRILAAGDNEQFF	TGTGCCAGCAGCCGTATACTAGCTGCAGGGGACAATGAGCAGTTCTTC
TRBV7-9	.	.	TRBJ2-7	CASSLGVGTPHEQYF	TGTGCCAGCAGCTTAGGGGTAGGGACGCCTCACGAGCAGTACTTC
TRBV7-2	.	.	TRBJ2-1	CASSLGNNEQFF	TGTGCCAGCAGCCTAGGGAACAATGAGCAGTTCTTC
TRBV27	.	TRBD1	TRBJ1-2	CASSLGTGYGYTF	TGTGCCAGCAGTTTGGGGACAGGGTATGGCTACACCTTC
TRBV7-3	.	.	TRBJ2-3	CASSLAGQGSTDTQYF	TGTGCCAGCAGCTTGGCGGGGCAGGGGAGCACAGATACGCAGTATTTT
TRBV4-1	.	.	TRBJ2-1	CASSQSGGGSYNEQFF	TGCGCCAGCAGCCAATCAGGGGGGGGATCCTACAATGAGCAGTTCTTC
TRBV6-1	few	.	TRBJ2-5	CASSEETQYF	TGTGCCAGCAGTGAAGAGACCCAGTACTTC
TRBV19	.	TRBD1	TRBJ1-4	CASSRGTETFNEKLFF	TGTGCCAGTAGTAGGGGGACAGAAACCTTTAATGAAAAACTGTTTTTT
TRBV28	once	.	TRBJ2-1	CASTIAGGSNEQFF	TGTGCCAGCACCATAGCAGGGGGGTCAAATGAGCAGTTCTTC
TRBV21-1	few	.	TRBJ2-3	CASSPPGPPLPTDTQYF	TGTGCCAGCAGCCCCCCCGGTCCCCCCCTCCCCACAGATACGCAGTATTTT
TRBV7-2	.	.	TRBJ1-1	CASSFGTYTEAFF	TGTGCCAGCAGCTTTGGGACGTACACTGAAGCTTTCTTT
TRBV6-1	once	.	TRBJ2-3	CASSPQGSTDTQYF	TGTGCCAGCAGTCCCCAGGGGAGCACAGATACGCAGTATTTT
TRBV4-3	.	TRBD1	TRBJ2-2	CASSQFQGAIAGELFF	TGCGCCAGCAGCCAATTTCAGGGGGCGATTGCCGGGGAGCTGTTTTTT
TRBV18	.	.	TRBJ1-1	CASSPRQGNTEAFF	TGTGCCAGCTCACCTAGGCAGGGCAACACTGAAGCTTTCTTT